One and the same sample provided the 26 T cell receptor beta chains below, sequenced in a study of CD8 T cells in Susac syndrome. After extraction with the RNeasy kit, roughly 0.5 to 1 ug of the RNA was reverse transcribed using random hexamers. TCRdb processed the immunoSEQ multiplex PCR reads anew with MiXCR; each CDR3 protein has one entry. The table records about 150,000 distinct CDR3 sequences, around 95% of them present only once. The sequenced sample consisted of CD8+ T cells from PBMCs. These receptors were collected from a human donor with multiple sclerosis.

A single count supports this clonotype. This chain joins TRBV4-1 and TRBJ1-1; possibly TRBD1 for D (6 bases). Trimming took 3 bases from V and 3 from J, leaving 14 bases between them. The CDR3 is 15 residues long. Germline V gene sequence: CDR1 MGHRA, CDR2 YSYEKL. The CDR3 reads CASSQVLGADTEAFF. CDR3 sequence (DNA): TGCGCCAGCAGCCAGGTCTTGGGGGCCGACACTGAAGCTTTCTTT.

On this clonotype: The DNA is omitted, as the CDR3 cannot be located on it reliably, and the CDR3 follows TCRdb's listing. The CDR3 protein is CASSTSSSGANVLTF. This sequence joins TRBV27 and TRBJ2-6. The CDR3 is made up of 15 amino acids, end residues included. Germline V gene lookup returns CDR1 MNHEY and CDR2 SMNVEV (reference sequence).

This CDR3 is CASSTRGFGANVLTF. CDR3 nucleotide sequence: TGTGCCAGCAGTACGAGAGGGTTTGGGGCCAACGTCCTGACTTTC. The V gene is TRBV27, the J gene TRBJ2-6; D might be TRBD2 (5 bases). CDR1 and CDR2 (germline): MNHEY, SMNVEV (reference sequence). This CDR3 is 15 amino acids long. The V end lost 5 bases, the J end lost 3 bases, and 11 bases lay between the germline ends.

The table lists this clonotype with a count of one. CDR3 coding DNA: TGTGCCAGCAGCTCTTTGGAAGAGGACTATGGCTACACCTTC. Residues: CASSSLEEDYGYTF. J is TRBJ1-2 and V is TRBV7-6; D unresolved. Germline CDR1 is SGHVS and CDR2 is FNYEAQ. The CDR3 is 14 amino acids. V lost 4 bases to trimming and J lost 3 bases, with 12 bases between them.

The rearrangement uses TRBV12-3 or TRBV12-4 and TRBJ2-3; D may be TRBD2 (6 bases). Trimming removed 3 bases from V and 0 bases from J, with 16 bases in between. The CDR3 runs 17 residues. CDR3 region: CASSFSAGTPSTDTQYF. The CDR3 region has the DNA TGTGCCAGCAGTTTTTCCGCCGGGACTCCCAGCACAGATACGCAGTATTTT.

This clonotype was seen just once. The CDR3 DNA reads TGTGCCAGCAGCTTACTGAGGGGGCGATACAATGAGCAGTTCTTC. As protein: CASSLLRGRYNEQFF. This chain joins TRBV7-9 and TRBJ2-1, with 7 positions matching TRBD1. CDR1 is SEHNR, CDR2 FQNEAQ, per germline (reference sequence). The CDR3 runs to 15 residues. J was trimmed by 4 bases and V by 2 bases; bases with no gene match: 5.

The chain has TRBV29-1 and TRBJ1-1, with unresolved D. Trimming removed 6 bases at V and 7 bases at J, with 12 bases between. The length of the CDR3 is 11 residues. The germline gives CDR1 SQVTM, CDR2 ANQGSEA. This CDR3 is CSVADGFEAFF. The CDR3 DNA sequence: TGCAGCGTCGCCGACGGATTTGAAGCTTTCTTT.

In nucleotides, the CDR3 is TGTGCCAGCAGCTTACTCGCCTTCTACAATGAGCAGTTCTTC. Its translation: CASSLLAFYNEQFF. The chain joins TRBV7-8 to TRBJ2-1, with unresolved D. Germline values: CDR1 SGHVS, CDR2 FQNEAQ. V was trimmed by 2 bases and J by 3 bases, leaving 8 bases between them. The CDR3 extends over 14 amino acids. Full variable domain (missing parts from reference TRBV7-8 and TRBJ2-1): GAGVSQSPRYKVAKRGQDVALRCDPISGHVSLFWYQQALGQGPEFLTYFQNEAQLDKSGLPSDRFFAERPEGSVSTLKIQRTQQEDSAVYLCASSLLAFYNEQFFGPGTRLTVL.

This clonotype has just a few counts. V gene TRBV3-1 combines with J gene TRBJ2-1, with 7 bases lining up with TRBD2. The CDR3 sequence is 15 residues long. Trimming removed 0 bases from V and 3 bases from J; junction bases left unmatched: 2. Germline-derived CDR1 and CDR2 are LGHDT and YNNKEL (reference sequence). DNA of the CDR3: TGTGCCAGCAGCCAAGACCTAGCGGTCTACAATGAGCAGTTCTTC. Amino acids: CASSQDLAVYNEQFF.

The chain has TRBV19 and TRBJ1-1; D remains unclear. Trimming pared 6 bases from V and 1 base from J, leaving 9 bases between. Germline-derived CDR1 and CDR2 are LNHDA and SQIVND (reference sequence). This CDR3 has 13 amino acids. In DNA form, the CDR3 reads TGTGCCAGTAGCGACACGGCGAACACTGAAGCTTTCTTT. Translated: CASSDTANTEAFF.

The V call is TRBV9, the J call TRBJ2-5; 8 positions match TRBD2. V lost 1 base and J lost 7; bases outside the gene matches: 6. This CDR3 has 14 residues. Germline V CDR1 and CDR2: SGDLS, YYNGEE. The CDR3 protein is CASSVRGLDGTQYF. The CDR3 DNA follows: TGTGCCAGCAGCGTACGGGGACTAGACGGGACCCAGTACTTC.

The chain links TRBV20-1 to TRBJ2-3, with 11 bases matching TRBD2. Germline-derived CDR1 and CDR2 are DFQATT and SNEGSKA (reference sequence). This CDR3 has 13 amino acids. Losses at the gene ends were 0 bases for V and 12 bases for J; bases not matched to a gene: 5. CDR3 DNA sequence: TGCAGTGCTAGAGATGTTACTAGCGGGGGCCAGTATTTT. Its translation: CSARDVTSGGQYF.

The chain is built from TRBV29-1 and TRBJ1-2, with D uncertain. V dropped 3 bases and J dropped 4 bases, with 18 bases sitting between them. The CDR3 totals 15 residues. CDR1 SQVTM and CDR2 ANQGSEA come from the germline V gene. The CDR3 DNA reads TGCAGCGTTGATAGCGGCAGCCTAAATGCCTATGGCTACACCTTC. It specifies CSVDSGSLNAYGYTF.

The gene calls are TRBV13 and TRBJ2-5; D is possibly TRBD2 (6 bases). The CDR3 totals 15 residues. Germline V CDR1 and CDR2: PRHDT, FYEKMQ (reference sequence). The V gene lost 5 bases and the J gene lost 2 bases, with 15 bases spanning the gap. Here the CDR3 reads CASSRQWGVQETQYF. CDR3 bases: TGTGCCAGCAGCCGACAGTGGGGGGTGCAAGAGACCCAGTACTTC.

This clonotype was detected only once. This chain joins TRBV4-1 and TRBJ1-6; D might be TRBD1 (5 bases). Trimming left V 4 bases short and J 14 bases short, with 21 bases between. The CDR3 sequence is 15 residues long. The germline CDR1 and CDR2 sequences are MGHRA and YSYEKL. This chain's CDR3 is CASSPSGAGKLSLHF. CDR3 sequence (DNA): TGCGCCAGCAGCCCATCCGGGGCAGGGAAGTTATCCCTCCACTTT.

The chain links TRBV12-3 or TRBV12-4 to TRBJ2-2; 10 bases agree with TRBD1. The CDR3 loop spans 15 amino acids. With 6 bases clipped from V and 6 bases from J, the junction kept 7 bases outside the gene matches. The DNA for the CDR3 is TGTGCCAGCAGCCCTGGGACAGGGGAGGCCGGGGAGCTGTTTTTT. Its protein product is CASSPGTGEAGELFF.

The chain is built from TRBV3-1 and TRBJ1-2, with D uncertain. The CDR3 totals 13 residues. The germline V gene encodes CDR1 LGHDT and CDR2 YNNKEL (reference sequence). With 1 base removed from V and 7 bases from J, the gap between germline ends came to 10 bases. CDR3 in amino acids: CASSQVGSLGYTF. In DNA, the CDR3 is TGTGCCAGCAGCCAAGTGGGAAGCCTTGGCTACACCTTC.

This rearrangement joins TRBV25-1 to TRBJ2-4; D remains unclear. Deletions cut 8 bases from V and 12 bases from J, with 11 bases between. The germline CDR1 and CDR2 sequences are MGHDK and SYGVNS. CDR3 length: 10 amino acids. The CDR3 DNA reads as TGTGCCAGCGGGTCGGGTAGTCAGTACTTC. It is translated as CASGSGSQYF. The full variable domain, its missing parts supplied by reference TRBV25-1 and TRBJ2-4, is EADIYQTPRYLVIGTGKKITLECSQTMGHDKMYWYQQDPGMELHLIHYSYGVNSTEKGDLSSESTVSRIRTEHFPLTLESARPSHTSQYLCASGSGSQYFGAGTRLSVL.

The J gene is TRBJ2-7, the V gene TRBV5-1; 11 nucleotides match TRBD1. V lost 4 bases and J lost 5; bases outside the gene matches: 5. Germline values: CDR1 SGHRS, CDR2 YFSETQ. The CDR3 covers 14 residues. Here the CDR3 reads CASSRGQGADEQYV. Written as DNA, the CDR3 is TGCGCCAGCAGCCGCGGACAGGGGGCTGACGAGCAGTACGTC.

The chain employs TRBV9 and TRBJ2-3, with 7 bases aligning to TRBD1. The CDR3 covers 15 residues. Germline V gene lookup returns CDR1 SGDLS and CDR2 YYNGEE. V was clipped by 0 bases and J by 5 bases; unmatched bases: 6. In nucleotides, the CDR3 is TGTGCCAGCAGCGTAGACGGGACAGAAGGAGATACGCAGTATTTT. Its protein product is CASSVDGTEGDTQYF.

V usage is TRBV6-2 or TRBV6-3 and J usage is TRBJ1-5, with a possible D match to TRBD1 (5 bases). The CDR3 covers 15 residues. Trimming stripped 0 bases from V and 4 bases from J, with 10 bases between. In germline, CDR1 is MNHEY, CDR2 SVGEGT. CDR3 region: CASSYSGTANQPQHF. The CDR3 DNA reads TGTGCCAGCAGTTACTCGGGGACCGCAAATCAGCCCCAGCATTTT.

The rearrangement uses TRBV29-1 and TRBJ2-7; TRBD1 is a possible D gene (5 bases). The CDR3 consists of 13 residues. The germline gives CDR1 SQVTM, CDR2 ANQGSEA. The germline V and J ends were trimmed by 4 bases and 0 bases, with 10 bases remaining between them. This chain's CDR3 is CSVVRDSSYEQYF. The CDR3 nucleotides are TGCAGCGTTGTTCGAGACAGCTCCTACGAGCAGTACTTC.

The rearrangement links TRBV14 to TRBJ1-2; D not certain. With 0 bases removed from V and 4 bases from J, the gap between germline ends came to 6 bases. The CDR3 contains 13 residues. The germline CDR1 and CDR2 sequences are SGHDN and FVKESK. In DNA, the CDR3 is TGTGCCAGCAGCCAAGAAAACAGCTATGGCTACACCTTC. Translating it yields CASSQENSYGYTF.

The chain recombines TRBV29-1 with TRBJ2-1; D is undetermined. V was pared by 7 bases and J by 10 bases, with 11 bases between. The CDR3 length is 10 residues. Germline V gene data show CDR1 as SQVTM and CDR2 as ANQGSEA. In DNA form, the CDR3 reads TGCAGCGCAACCATGGGGGAGCAGTTCTTC. Amino acids: CSATMGEQFF.

The chain has TRBV14 and TRBJ2-1; D is perhaps TRBD1 or TRBD2 (6 bases each). In germline, CDR1 is SGHDN, CDR2 FVKESK. Trimming took off 2 bases at V and 4 bases at J, with 12 bases between the two ends. The CDR3 consists of 15 residues. CDR3 loop: CASSQLPGAYNEQFF. The CDR3, as DNA: TGTGCCAGCAGCCAATTACCGGGGGCGTACAATGAGCAGTTCTTC.

The chain links TRBV6-5 to TRBJ1-2; D might be TRBD1 (5 bases). This CDR3 is 14 amino acids long. The germline gives CDR1 MNHEY, CDR2 SVGAGI. The germline V and J ends were trimmed by 2 bases and 10 bases, with 17 bases remaining between them. Here the CDR3 DNA reads TGTGCCAGCAGTTACAGTGCGGGGCCTACGGACTACACCTTC. Protein: CASSYSAGPTDYTF.